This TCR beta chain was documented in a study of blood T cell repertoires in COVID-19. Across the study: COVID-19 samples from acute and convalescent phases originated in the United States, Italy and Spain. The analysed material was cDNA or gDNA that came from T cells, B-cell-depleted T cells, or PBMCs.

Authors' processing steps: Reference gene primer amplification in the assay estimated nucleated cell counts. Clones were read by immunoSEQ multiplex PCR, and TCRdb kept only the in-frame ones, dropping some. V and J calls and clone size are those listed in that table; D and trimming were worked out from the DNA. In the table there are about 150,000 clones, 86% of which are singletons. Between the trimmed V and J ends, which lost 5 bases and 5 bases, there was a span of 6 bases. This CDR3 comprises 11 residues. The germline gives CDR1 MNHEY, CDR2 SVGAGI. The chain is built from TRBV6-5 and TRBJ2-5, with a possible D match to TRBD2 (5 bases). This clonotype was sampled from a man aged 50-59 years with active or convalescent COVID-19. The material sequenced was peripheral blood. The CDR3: CASSRGETQYF. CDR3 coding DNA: TGTGCCAGCAGTCGGGGTGAGACCCAGTACTTC.